The present entry profiles one TCR beta chain with its context. The antigen is unknown. Produced via immunoSEQ multiplex PCR; TCRdb's table is partial and in-frame only. This table holds 100,000 to 130,000 clones, approximately 90% found once. The CDR3 length is 13 residues. Germline V gene lookup returns CDR1 MNHNS and CDR2 SASEGT. V was pared by 5 bases and J by 5 bases, with 5 bases of the junction left unmatched. This sample was taken from a study of graft-versus-host responses after intestinal transplantation. The TCR sequence derives from a human donor who was the organ donor for an intestinal transplant. The V call is TRBV6-1, the J call TRBJ1-1; 7 positions agree with TRBD1. The sequencing used unstimulated CD4+ T cells sorted from spleen or lymph node cells, collected before transplant. The CDR3 loop is CASSNRGWTEAFF. The CDR3 DNA is TGTGCCAGCAGTAACAGGGGATGGACTGAAGCTTTCTTT.